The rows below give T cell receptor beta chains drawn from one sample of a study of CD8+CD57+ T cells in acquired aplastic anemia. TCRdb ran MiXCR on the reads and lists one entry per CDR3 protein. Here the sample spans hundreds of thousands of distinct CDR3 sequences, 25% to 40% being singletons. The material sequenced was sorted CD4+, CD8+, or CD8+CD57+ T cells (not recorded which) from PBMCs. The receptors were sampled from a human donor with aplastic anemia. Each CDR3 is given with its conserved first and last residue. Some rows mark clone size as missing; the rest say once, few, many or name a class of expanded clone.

CASSPIGGHTEAFF | TRBV7-9 | few | TRBJ1-1
CASSRQTTGRTEAFF | TRBV4-1 | few | TRBJ1-1
CSASITDTQYF | TRBV20-1 | . | TRBJ2-3
CASSFEEDSPLHF | TRBV7-9 | many | TRBJ1-6
CASSLGGSDEAFF | TRBV7-2 | . | TRBJ1-1
CASSSRQTTEAFF | TRBV7-8 | . | TRBJ1-1
CASSLPAAYEQHF | TRBV27 | . | TRBJ2-7
CASSLTGYSQPQHF | TRBV27 | . | TRBJ1-5
CASSRDRTKETQYF | TRBV2 | many | TRBJ2-5
CASSQDSGTRSYEQYF | TRBV4-2 | . | TRBJ2-7
CASSQRMNTEAFF | TRBV9 | few | TRBJ1-1
CASSLVGGTDQFYEQYF | TRBV11-2 | . | TRBJ2-7
CSVGVEAFF | TRBV29-1 | many | TRBJ1-1
CASSTDRLREQYF | TRBV18 | few | TRBJ2-7
CASSQGHWDETQYF | TRBV5-8 | many | TRBJ2-5
CSVIAPQGYGYTF | TRBV29-1 | many | TRBJ1-2
CASRGTGGGGYTF | TRBV2 | many | TRBJ1-2
CASSLQGAGELFF | TRBV7-2 | . | TRBJ2-2
CASSQSPTLNTEAFF | TRBV7-9 | . | TRBJ1-1
CASSLLAGGMDTQYF | TRBV14 | few | TRBJ2-3
CASRGGTGNSGELFF | TRBV2 | many | TRBJ2-2
CASSPRWDGNQPQHF | TRBV12-3/TRBV12-4 | few | TRBJ1-5
CASSFLASQETQYF | TRBV5-1 | few | TRBJ2-5
CASSTRTSGTGELFF | TRBV7-2 | few | TRBJ2-2
CSLAVGNTGELFF | TRBV29-1 | . | TRBJ2-2
CSAGETDTQYF | TRBV20-1 | . | TRBJ2-3
CASSYRGRENTEAFF | TRBV10-3 | . | TRBJ1-1
CASSEAGSHYEQYF | TRBV6-1 | . | TRBJ2-7
CASTRTTDTQYF | TRBV2 | . | TRBJ2-3
CASSPNRDVETQYF | TRBV7-2 | . | TRBJ2-5
CASSERGSNQPQHF | TRBV2 | few | TRBJ1-5
CATRANAELFF | TRBV19 | many | TRBJ2-2
CAWSAGTSRHEQYF | TRBV30 | . | TRBJ2-7
CASSEWGGGEVDTQYF | TRBV25-1 | many | TRBJ2-3
CASSYVTGGTGELFF | TRBV7-3 | . | TRBJ2-2
CSVHEDRVGEQYF | TRBV29-1 | many | TRBJ2-7
CSARVGQGREKLFF | TRBV20-1 | . | TRBJ1-4
CSPLRDRSSYEQYF | TRBV20-1 | many | TRBJ2-7
CSVQGDAQPQHF | TRBV20-1 | . | TRBJ1-5
CSARGSRAGNSPLHF | TRBV20-1 | many | TRBJ1-6
CASSELPIPTGEAEAFF | TRBV2 | . | TRBJ1-1
CASSSSGVDLYEQYF | TRBV12-3/TRBV12-4 | few | TRBJ2-7
CASSRGRRNTEAFF | TRBV4-3 | few | TRBJ1-1
CASKLIPDQQQFF | TRBV11-1 | few | TRBJ2-1
CASSPSSGQTQYF | TRBV7-6 | . | TRBJ2-5
CASSLVDSGVYDEQFF | TRBV5-4 | . | .
CASSLLGQVNTEAFF | TRBV5-1 | few | TRBJ1-1
CASSTTTGAHEQYF | TRBV19 | . | TRBJ2-7
CASSREGAVNYGYTF | TRBV7-2 | many | TRBJ1-2
CASTKERGGLGETQYF | TRBV10-2 | . | TRBJ2-5
CASSENGGSYEQYF | TRBV2 | many | TRBJ2-7
CASSYGGTNTYEQYF | TRBV6-2/TRBV6-3 | many | TRBJ2-7
CASSKMNTEAFF | TRBV4-1 | . | TRBJ1-1
CATARTGNPYEQYF | TRBV2 | many | TRBJ2-7
CSARGQGVFYGYTF | TRBV20-1 | few | TRBJ1-2
CSVTYLGRSLNEQYF | TRBV20-1 | . | TRBJ2-7
CASSGSGTGELFF | TRBV2 | many | TRBJ2-2
CASSVGVRSGNTIYF | TRBV28 | . | TRBJ1-3
CASSSGLTKDTQYF | TRBV5-1 | few | TRBJ2-3